These T cell receptor beta chains were read from a single sample in a study of follicular helper T cells after annual influenza vaccination. The method was immunoSEQ multiplex PCR; TCRdb's version includes in-frame clones alone and lacks a portion of them. The repertoire has about 14,000 clones, roughly four fifths of them found once; the top ten carry about 0.26%. The input for sequencing was CXCR5- memory CD4+ T cells sorted from blood, taken on the day of influenza vaccination. The receptors were gathered from an adult who received the influenza vaccine. Both conserved end residues are part of each CDR3. A D gene is named only where the DNA matches it firmly. The listing skips clone size in some rows; elsewhere it reads once, few, many or a size class.

>TRBV19|TRBD1|-|TRBJ1-6
CASSSRQGNSPLHF
TGTGCCAGTAGTTCCCGACAGGGGAATTCACCCCTCCACTTT
>TRBV28|TRBD1|-|TRBJ2-1
CASSSRGPLDRYNEQFF
TGTGCCAGCAGTTCCCGGGGACCCTTGGACAGGTACAATGAGCAGTTCTTC
>TRBV30|-|-|TRBJ2-3
CAWSVELIGGATGDTQYF
TGTGCCTGGAGTGTTGAGTTAATTGGGGGGGCCACCGGCGATACGCAGTATTTT
>TRBV2|TRBD1|-|TRBJ2-6
CASSHLQGPDVLTF
TGTGCCAGCAGTCACCTACAGGGGCCTGACGTCCTGACTTTC
>TRBV5-1|TRBD2|-|TRBJ2-3
CASSQSPAGAGDTQYF
TGCGCCAGCAGTCAGTCTCCAGCGGGGGCTGGAGATACGCAGTATTTT
>TRBV7-8|-|-|TRBJ2-7
CASSSKGDITYEQYF
TGTGCCAGCAGCTCAAAGGGGGACATAACCTACGAGCAGTACTTC
>TRBV5-4|-|few|TRBJ2-7
CASSSARAVGRQYF
TGTGCCAGCAGCTCCGCCCGGGCGGTTGGACGGCAGTACTTC
>TRBV5-6|-|-|TRBJ2-1
CASSFLNYAYNEQFF
TGTGCCAGCAGCTTCTTAAATTATGCCTACAATGAGCAGTTCTTC
>TRBV11-3|TRBD1|-|TRBJ2-3
CASSKGATITDTQYF
TGTGCCAGCAGCAAGGGGGCAACCATCACAGATACGCAGTATTTT
>TRBV30|TRBD1|few|TRBJ1-5
CAWRDTGGGQPQHF
TGTGCCTGGAGAGATACAGGGGGCGGTCAGCCCCAGCATTTT
>TRBV7-2|-|-|TRBJ1-2
CASSSLGVGYGYTF
TGTGCCAGCAGCTCCCTCGGAGTGGGCTATGGCTACACCTTC
>TRBV19|TRBD1|-|TRBJ1-2
CASSWDRGEGYTF
TGTGCCAGTAGCTGGGACAGGGGGGAGGGCTACACCTTC
>TRBV7-8|-|few|TRBJ1-2
CASSSGDTRTGYTF
TGTGCCAGCAGCTCGGGGGACACAAGGACTGGCTACACCTTC
>TRBV16|-|-|TRBJ1-3
CASSRGTSRTGNTIYF
TGTGCCAGCAGCCGTGGGACATCGCGGACTGGAAACACCATATATTTT
>TRBV5-1|TRBD1|-|TRBJ1-2
CASSFRTGAGYTF
TGCGCCAGCAGCTTCCGGACAGGGGCTGGCTACACCTTC
>TRBV30|TRBD1|few|TRBJ2-7
CAWSVGQGYEQYF
TGTGCCTGGAGTGTGGGACAGGGCTACGAGCAGTACTTC
>TRBV4-1|-|few|TRBJ1-5
CASSHSDLSNQPQHF
TGCGCCAGCAGCCACAGCGACCTTAGCAATCAGCCCCAGCATTTT
>TRBV13|TRBD2|-|TRBJ2-5
CASSGAFGAGGETQYF
TGTGCCAGCAGCGGGGCGTTCGGAGCGGGGGGAGAGACCCAGTACTTC
>TRBV5-6|-|-|TRBJ1-1
CASSTYYRNTEAFF
TGTGCCAGCAGCACGTATTACAGGAACACTGAAGCTTTCTTT
>TRBV18|-|-|TRBJ1-2
CASSVETGPSVRYTF
TGTGCCAGCTCCGTAGAAACAGGGCCCTCCGTTCGCTACACCTTC
>TRBV11-2|-|-|TRBJ2-2
CASSGDRNTGELFF
TGTGCCAGCAGCGGTGACAGGAACACCGGGGAGCTGTTTTTT
>TRBV7-2|-|-|TRBJ2-5
CASSLVVGSPRETQYF
TGTGCCAGCAGCTTAGTTGTTGGGTCTCCCAGAGAGACCCAGTACTTC
>TRBV5-1|TRBD1|-|TRBJ1-2
CASSSGTGDYGYTF
TGCGCCAGCAGCTCAGGGACAGGGGACTATGGCTACACCTTC
>TRBV19|-|-|TRBJ1-3
CASSKEAGNTIYF
TGTGCCAGTAGTAAAGAGGCTGGAAACACCATATATTTT
>TRBV11-2|-|-|TRBJ2-3
CASSLWPAASTDTQYF
TGTGCCAGCAGCTTATGGCCAGCGGCCTCCACAGATACGCAGTATTTT
>TRBV11-2|TRBD1|-|TRBJ1-1
CASSSFQGVFTEAFF
TGTGCCAGCAGCTCGTTTCAGGGGGTGTTCACTGAAGCTTTCTTT
>TRBV30|-|-|TRBJ1-1
CAWKRGLGDHEAFF
TGTGCCTGGAAAAGGGGTTTAGGTGATCATGAAGCTTTCTTT
>TRBV7-2|-|-|TRBJ1-1
CASSLSGMNTEAFF
TGTGCCAGCAGCTTATCAGGGATGAACACTGAAGCTTTCTTT
>TRBV20-1|TRBD1|-|TRBJ2-1
CSAGQDEQFF
TGCAGTGCTGGACAGGATGAGCAGTTCTTC
>TRBV5-1|-|-|TRBJ2-2
CASSAWGLNTGELFF
TGCGCCAGCAGCGCCTGGGGCTTGAACACCGGGGAGCTGTTTTTT
>TRBV6-1|-|-|TRBJ1-2
CASSENYLYGYTF
TGTGCCAGCAGTGAAAATTACCTCTATGGCTACACCTTC
>TRBV6-1|-|-|TRBJ1-1
CASSAGPNTEAFF
TGTGCCAGCAGTGCCGGCCCCAACACTGAAGCTTTCTTT
>TRBV4-1|-|-|TRBJ1-3
CASSQGHSSGNTIYF
TGCGCCAGCAGCCAGGGACACAGCTCTGGAAACACCATATATTTT
>TRBV10-1|-|-|TRBJ2-3
CASSESKVRWADTQYF
TGCGCCAGCAGTGAGTCAAAGGTTAGGTGGGCAGATACGCAGTATTTT
>TRBV11-2|TRBD1|-|TRBJ1-4
CASSLLRGRKEKLFF
TGTGCCAGCAGCCTTCTCAGGGGGCGCAAGGAAAAACTGTTTTTT
>TRBV29-1|-|once|TRBJ1-2
CSVDDGNYGYTF
TGCAGCGTTGACGACGGGAACTATGGCTACACCTTC
>TRBV7-2|-|-|TRBJ1-1
CASSLVLNLNTEAFF
TGTGCCAGCAGCTTAGTTCTGAATCTGAACACTGAAGCTTTCTTT